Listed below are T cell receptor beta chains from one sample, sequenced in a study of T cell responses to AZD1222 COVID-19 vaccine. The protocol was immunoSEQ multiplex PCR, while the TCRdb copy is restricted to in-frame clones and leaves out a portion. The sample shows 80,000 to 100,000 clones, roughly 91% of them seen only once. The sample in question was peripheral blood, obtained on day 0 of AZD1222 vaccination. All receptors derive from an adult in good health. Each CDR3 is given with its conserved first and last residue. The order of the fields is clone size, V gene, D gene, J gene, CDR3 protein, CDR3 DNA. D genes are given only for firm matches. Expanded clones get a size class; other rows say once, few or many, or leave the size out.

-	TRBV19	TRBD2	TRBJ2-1	CASNPSGTSYNEQFF	TGTGCCAGTAACCCTAGCGGTACCTCCTACAATGAGCAGTTCTTC
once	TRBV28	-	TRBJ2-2	CASSLGGTGTGELFF	TGTGCCAGCAGTTTAGGGGGGACGGGGACCGGGGAGCTGTTTTTT
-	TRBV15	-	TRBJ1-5	CATSRDYQPQHF	TGTGCCACCAGCAGAGATTATCAGCCCCAGCATTTT
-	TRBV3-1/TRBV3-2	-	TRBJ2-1	CASSQAQGSYNEQFF	TGTGCCAGCAGCCAAGCACAGGGCTCTTACAATGAGCAGTTCTTC
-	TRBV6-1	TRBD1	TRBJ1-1	CASSETGANTEAFF	TGTGCCAGCAGTGAAACAGGGGCGAACACTGAAGCTTTCTTT
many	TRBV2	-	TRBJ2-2	CASSENRDTGELFF	TGTGCCAGCAGTGAGAACCGTGACACCGGGGAGCTGTTTTTT
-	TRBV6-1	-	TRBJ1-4	CASSEVGGDEKLFF	TGTGCCAGCAGTGAAGTAGGGGGTGATGAAAAACTGTTTTTT
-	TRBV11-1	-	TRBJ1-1	CASSFPQGTTEAFF	TGTGCCAGCAGCTTCCCACAGGGAACCACTGAAGCTTTCTTT
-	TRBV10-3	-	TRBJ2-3	CASTGTKGSRTDTQYF	TGTGCCAGTACCGGGACCAAAGGGAGCCGCACAGATACGCAGTATTTT
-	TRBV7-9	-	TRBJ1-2	CASSLGDGNYGYTF	TGTGCCAGCAGCTTAGGGGATGGTAACTATGGCTACACCTTC
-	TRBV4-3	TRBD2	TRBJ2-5	CASSRELRGLEVGETQYF	TGCGCCAGCAGCCGCGAACTTCGCGGACTAGAGGTGGGAGAGACCCAGTACTTC
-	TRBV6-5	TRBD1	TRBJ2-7	CASSYRTGFSTYEQYF	TGTGCCAGCAGTTACCGGACAGGGTTCTCAACCTACGAGCAGTACTTC
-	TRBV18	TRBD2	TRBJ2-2	CASSRTSGNTGELFF	TGTGCCAGCTCTAGGACTAGCGGGAACACCGGGGAGCTGTTTTTT
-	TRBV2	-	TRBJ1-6	CASSDVGPPYNSPLHF	TGTGCCAGCAGTGATGTGGGGCCGCCCTATAATTCACCCCTCCACTTT
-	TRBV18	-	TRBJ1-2	CASSPPGAISSSNYGYTF	TGTGCCAGCTCACCACCGGGGGCCATTTCTTCCTCTAACTATGGCTACACCTTC
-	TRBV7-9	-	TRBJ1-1	CASSLGIRNTEAFF	TGTGCCAGCAGCTTAGGGATAAGGAACACTGAAGCTTTCTTT
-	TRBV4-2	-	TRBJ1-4	CASSRTVAGGDEKLFF	TGTGCCAGCAGCCGAACCGTTGCGGGGGGTGATGAAAAACTGTTTTTT
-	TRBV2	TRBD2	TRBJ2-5	CASSGLAVLQETQYF	TGTGCCAGCAGCGGACTAGCGGTCCTACAAGAGACCCAGTACTTC
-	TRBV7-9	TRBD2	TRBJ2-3	CASSPSGSYKDTQYF	TGTGCCAGCAGCCCGAGCGGGAGCTATAAAGATACGCAGTATTTT
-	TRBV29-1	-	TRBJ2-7	CSVRDGGAEQYF	TGCAGCGTCCGGGACGGGGGAGCCGAGCAGTACTTC
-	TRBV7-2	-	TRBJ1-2	CASSLEGQSGYTF	TGTGCCAGCAGCTTAGAGGGACAAAGCGGCTACACCTTC
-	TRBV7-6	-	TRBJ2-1	CASSGVFNEQFF	TGTGCCAGCTCGGGGGTTTTCAATGAGCAGTTCTTC
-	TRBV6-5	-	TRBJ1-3	CASSLDSSSGNTIYF	TGTGCCAGCAGCCTTGACAGTAGCTCTGGAAACACCATATATTTT
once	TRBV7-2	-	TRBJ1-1	CASSRWGDTTAGFF	TGTGCCAGCAGCCGTTGGGGGGACACCACCGCCGGTTTCTTT
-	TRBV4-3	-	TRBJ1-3	CASSQDPGRSSGNTIYF	TGCGCCAGCAGCCAAGATCCCGGCCGTAGTAGTGGAAACACCATATATTTT
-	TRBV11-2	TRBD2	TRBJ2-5	CASSLALAGDRGTQYF	TGTGCCAGCAGCTTAGCCCTAGCGGGGGATCGGGGGACCCAGTACTTC
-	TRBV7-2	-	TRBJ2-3	CASSLRLAGGTQYF	TGTGCCAGCAGCTTAAGGCTAGCTGGGGGTACGCAGTATTTT
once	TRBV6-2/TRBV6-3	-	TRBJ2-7	CASSPYGQTYEQYF	TGTGCCAGCAGCCCTTACGGACAAACCTACGAGCAGTACTTC
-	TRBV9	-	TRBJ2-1	CASSESGASYNEQFF	TGTGCCAGCAGCGAATCTGGGGCCTCCTACAATGAGCAGTTCTTC
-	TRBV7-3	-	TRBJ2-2	CASSLTGSSRRAGELFF	TGTGCCAGCAGCTTAACGGGGAGCTCTAGGAGGGCCGGGGAGCTGTTTTTT
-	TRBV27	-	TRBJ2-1	CASSPTGWHEQFF	TGTGCCAGCAGTCCTACAGGGTGGCATGAGCAGTTCTTC
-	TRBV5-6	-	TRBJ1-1	CASSPARTGTPNTEAFF	TGTGCCAGCAGCCCGGCCCGAACAGGGACACCCAACACTGAAGCTTTCTTT
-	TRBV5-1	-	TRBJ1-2	CASSQDVNYGYTF	TGCGCCAGCAGCCAGGACGTCAACTATGGCTACACCTTC
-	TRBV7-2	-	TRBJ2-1	CASSRERGYNEQFF	TGTGCCAGCAGCAGGGAACGGGGCTACAATGAGCAGTTCTTC
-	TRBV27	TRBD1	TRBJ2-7	CASRRGQGAAEQYF	TGTGCCAGCAGGAGGGGACAGGGGGCAGCCGAGCAGTACTTC
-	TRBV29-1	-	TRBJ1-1	CSVENRNTEAFF	TGCAGCGTTGAGAACAGGAACACTGAAGCTTTCTTT
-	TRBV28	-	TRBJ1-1	CASSQVRNTEAFF	TGTGCCAGCAGTCAAGTGAGGAACACTGAAGCTTTCTTT
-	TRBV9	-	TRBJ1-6	CASSVGTERFGTLHF	TGTGCCAGCAGCGTAGGGACAGAAAGGTTCGGCACCCTCCACTTT
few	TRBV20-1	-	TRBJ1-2	CSASKGKIDGYTF	TGCAGTGCTAGTAAGGGGAAAATCGATGGCTACACCTTC
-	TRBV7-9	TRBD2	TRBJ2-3	CASIKTGLNTDTQYF	TGTGCCAGCATCAAAACGGGACTAAACACAGATACGCAGTATTTT
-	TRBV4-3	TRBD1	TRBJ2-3	CASSQEQGAGDTQYF	TGCGCCAGCAGCCAAGAGCAGGGGGCGGGAGATACGCAGTATTTT
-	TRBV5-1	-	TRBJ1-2	CASSSDGVYGYTF	TGCGCCAGCAGCTCAGACGGGGTCTATGGCTACACCTTC
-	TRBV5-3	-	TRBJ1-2	CARSLIGGVHGYTF	TGTGCCAGAAGCTTGATAGGAGGGGTCCATGGCTACACCTTC
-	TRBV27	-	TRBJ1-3	CASDSGASGNTIYF	TGTGCCAGTGATTCGGGGGCCTCTGGAAACACCATATATTTT
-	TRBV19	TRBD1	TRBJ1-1	CASSMGQGTMNTEAFF	TGTGCCAGTAGTATGGGACAGGGGACGATGAACACTGAAGCTTTCTTT
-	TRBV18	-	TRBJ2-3	CASSPLTSTDTQYF	TGTGCCAGCTCACCCCTCACTAGCACAGATACGCAGTATTTT
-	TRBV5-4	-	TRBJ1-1	CASSPFLRGSNTEAFF	TGTGCCAGCAGCCCCTTCTTACGGGGGTCAAACACTGAAGCTTTCTTT
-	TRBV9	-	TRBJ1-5	CASSAHAGNQPQHF	TGTGCCAGCAGCGCTCATGCCGGGAATCAGCCCCAGCATTTT
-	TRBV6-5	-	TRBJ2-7	CASSSEKNYEQYF	TGTGCCAGCAGTTCCGAGAAAAACTACGAGCAGTACTTC
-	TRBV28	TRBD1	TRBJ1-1	CASSLGTARGAFF	TGTGCCAGCAGTTTAGGGACAGCCCGGGGAGCTTTCTTT
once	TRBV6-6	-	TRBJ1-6	CASSRADNSPLHF	TGTGCCAGCAGCCGGGCAGATAATTCACCCCTCCACTTT
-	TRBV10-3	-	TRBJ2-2	CAISETLGELFF	TGTGCCATCAGTGAGACACTCGGGGAGCTGTTTTTT
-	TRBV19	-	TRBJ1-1	CASSRSGFNTEAFF	TGTGCCAGTAGTAGGTCCGGGTTCAACACTGAAGCTTTCTTT
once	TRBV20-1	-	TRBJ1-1	CRALGTEAFF	TGCAGGGCTTTGGGCACTGAAGCTTTCTTT